This T cell receptor (beta chain) was documented in a study of blood T cell repertoires in COVID-19. Study context: Collection of acute and convalescent COVID-19 samples took place in the United States, Italy and Spain. T cells, B-cell-depleted T cells, or PBMCs supplied cDNA or gDNA.

Original analysis: The authors estimated nucleated cell counts from reference gene primer amplification. The repertoire was sequenced with immunoSEQ multiplex PCR; TCRdb's copy has only in-frame clones and lacks some. The V and J calls and the clone size are those of that table, but D and trimming were determined from the DNA. The table includes 150,000 to 250,000 clones, around 75% detected once. During active infection, Seattle patients enrolled and were then monitored through disease. The V segment lost 0 bases and the J segment 8 bases; nucleotides outside the gene matches: 5. The CDR3 is 14 amino acids. Germline values: CDR1 GTSNPN, CDR2 SVGIG (reference sequence).

Sequenced material: peripheral blood. The chain couples TRBV30 to TRBJ1-2, with 11 bases that match TRBD1. The TCR originated in a woman between 40 and 50 years old with COVID-19, enrolled during active disease. For the CDR3, the DNA is TGTGCCTGGAGTGTACTGGACAGGGGGCAAGGCTACACCTTC. Translation gives CAWSVLDRGQGYTF.